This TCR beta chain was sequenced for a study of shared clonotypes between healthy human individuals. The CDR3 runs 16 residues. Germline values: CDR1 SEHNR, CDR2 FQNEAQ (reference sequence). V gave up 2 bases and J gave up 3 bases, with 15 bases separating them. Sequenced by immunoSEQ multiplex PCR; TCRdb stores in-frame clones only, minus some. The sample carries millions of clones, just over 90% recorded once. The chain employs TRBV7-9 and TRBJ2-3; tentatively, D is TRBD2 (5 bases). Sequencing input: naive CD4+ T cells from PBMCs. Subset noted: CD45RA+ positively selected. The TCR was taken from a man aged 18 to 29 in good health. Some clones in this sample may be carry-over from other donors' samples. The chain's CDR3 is CASSLFSLAWTDTQYF. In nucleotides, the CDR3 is TGTGCCAGCAGCTTATTTTCCCTAGCTTGGACAGATACGCAGTATTTT.